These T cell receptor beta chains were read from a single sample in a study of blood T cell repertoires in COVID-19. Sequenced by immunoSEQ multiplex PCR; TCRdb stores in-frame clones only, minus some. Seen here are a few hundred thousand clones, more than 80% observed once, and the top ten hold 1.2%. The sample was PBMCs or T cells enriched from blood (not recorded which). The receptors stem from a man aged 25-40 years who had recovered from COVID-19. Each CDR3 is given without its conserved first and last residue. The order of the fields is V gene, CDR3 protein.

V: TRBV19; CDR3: ASTLDYKHYNEQF
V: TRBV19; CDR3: ASSIKRPGGYSGANVLT
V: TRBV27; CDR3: ASSLWDSGEKLF
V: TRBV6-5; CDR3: ACDRGSSGNTIY
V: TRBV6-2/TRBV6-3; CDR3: ASSGLAGETQY
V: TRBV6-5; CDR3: ASSPSNRAFYEQY
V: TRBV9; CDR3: ASSVVGQGYGYT
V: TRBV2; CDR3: ASLSGRSGTDTQY
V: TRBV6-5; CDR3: ASELKNYGYT
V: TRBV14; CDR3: ASSPDIGGTDTQY
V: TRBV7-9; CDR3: ASSLGAEGAGGTDTQY
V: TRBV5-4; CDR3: ASSLRGLDHNSPLH
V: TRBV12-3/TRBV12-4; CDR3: ASSPLRNQPQH
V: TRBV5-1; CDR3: ASSSSRAADTQY
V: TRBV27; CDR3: ASSPLSAGERETQY
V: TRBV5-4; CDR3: ASSLDQDNYEQY
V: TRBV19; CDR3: ASSPLTGGNTEAF
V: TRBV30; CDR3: AWSVREARGYT
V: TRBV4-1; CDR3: ASSPTTFSEGVANYGYT
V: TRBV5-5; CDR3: ASSSGTSGGDTQY
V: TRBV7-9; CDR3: ASSLSSGTGSALH
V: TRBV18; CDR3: ASSPGQGDGYT
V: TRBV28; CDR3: ASRLAGQGSNQPQH
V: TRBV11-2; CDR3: ASSLDPGTGLGIQY
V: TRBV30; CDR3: AWSVERVTEAF
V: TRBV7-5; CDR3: ARSFLAARANQETQY
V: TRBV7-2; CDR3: ASSFDTYNEQF
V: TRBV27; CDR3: ASSLGGGETQY